Sequencing of this TCR beta chain was carried out in a study of technical replicates of blood from a few donors. The table lists this clone with a count of one. This table comes from immunoSEQ multiplex PCR, and its TCRdb copy is limited to in-frame clones, with some not included. This repertoire shows about 97,000 clones, about 96% found once; its top ten account for 0.3% to 0.45%. This TCR came from a human donor in good health. Sequenced input: T cells isolated from PBMCs.

CDR3 region: CASSIGLAGSYEQYF. The CDR3, as DNA: TGTGCCAGTAGTATCGGACTAGCGGGTTCCTACGAGCAGTACTTC. This rearrangement joins TRBV19 to TRBJ2-7, with TRBD2 identical over 11 bases. V lost 3 bases, J lost 1 base, and 2 bases stayed unmatched. The CDR3 is 15 amino acids. Germline lookup yields CDR1 LNHDA and CDR2 SQIVND (reference sequence).